This T cell receptor (beta chain) was sequenced for a study of blood T cell repertoires in COVID-19. This clone came up once. With V trimmed by 2 bases and J by 0 bases, 4 bases remained unmatched. The CDR3 contains 16 residues. The germline V gene encodes CDR1 LGHNA and CDR2 YNFKEQ. The repertoire was sequenced with immunoSEQ multiplex PCR; TCRdb's copy has only in-frame clones and lacks some. The sample records about 85,000 clones, around four fifths being singletons. The chain employs TRBV4-2 and TRBJ2-3; 8 bases line up with TRBD2. Sequencing used peripheral blood. The TCR sequence derives from a man between 65 and 80 years old with acute or convalescent COVID-19. For the CDR3, the DNA is TGTGCCAGCAGCCAATTACTAGCGGCTAGCACAGATACGCAGTATTTT. Its protein product is CASSQLLAASTDTQYF.